The following is a T cell receptor beta chain sequence with its context. Its antigen is unidentified. These data belong to a study of cytomegalovirus exposure and HLA in healthy donors. General observations from the study: Later analysis suggested most CMV-associated TCR beta chains were HLA-restricted.

The PCR had 60 Vbeta and 13 Jbeta primers. Source study methods: In a later analysis, approximately 73 million unique TCR beta chains included roughly 11 million shared by two or more donors. Sequencing used immunoSEQ multiplex PCR; TCRdb keeps in-frame clones, though not all of them. D and trimming were read from the DNA, whereas the V and J calls and clone size are those reported in that table. Of more than 140,000 clones in the sample, 64% were seen once. The sequence derives from a woman aged 30 to 39 in good health and CMV-seropositive. Sequencing was performed on PBMCs.

CDR3 nucleotides: TGTGCCAGCAGCCCAACGGTAGCAAATGAGCAGTTCTTC. Translating gives CASSPTVANEQFF. The chain carries TRBV7-2 and TRBJ2-1; D ambiguous. The CDR3 extends over 13 amino acids. Germline loops: CDR1 SGHTA, CDR2 FQGNSA. Trimming pared 5 bases from V and 7 bases from J, leaving 12 bases between.